This T cell receptor beta chain was sequenced for a study of regulatory T cells in long-lasting Graves disease. Study-level findings and limits: Under persistent disease, TRBV28, TRBJ1-2 and TRBJ2-5 were used preferentially.

A note on this clonotype: What it binds is unknown. A read error may explain this, as a much larger clone is one base away.

Time point specified: newly diagnosed GD, antithyroid drugs for less than 3 months. From PBMCs, RNA was extracted and then used to make the TCR library. This CDR3 has 18 residues. Germline CDR1 reads KGHDR; CDR2 reads SFDVKD. Libraries of TCR beta came from iRepertoire HTBI primers plus Arm-PCR of CDR3 regions. Per the study methods: The samples yielded approximately 62 TRBV and some 15 TRBJ segments. Each CDR3 protein gets one entry after TCRdb re-called the multiplex PCR reads with MiXCR. These V and J calls rely on TCRdb rather than the paper's analysis. The data hold about 540,000 distinct CDR3 sequences, with approximately 13% observed a single time. This sample was shared with a second study, whose subject was T cells in Graves' hyperthyroidism and ophthalmopathy.

This chain uses TRBV24-1 with TRBJ2-3; 7 positions match TRBD1. This sequence originates from a man under 40 with Graves disease. The sequenced sample was peripheral blood mononuclear cells (PBMCs), obtained at new diagnosis, from a patient treated with antithyroid drugs. The CDR3 spells CATIDTDHRGARTDTQYF. As DNA, the CDR3 is TGTGCCACCATTGATACGGATCACAGGGGCGCACGCACAGATACGCAGTATTTT.